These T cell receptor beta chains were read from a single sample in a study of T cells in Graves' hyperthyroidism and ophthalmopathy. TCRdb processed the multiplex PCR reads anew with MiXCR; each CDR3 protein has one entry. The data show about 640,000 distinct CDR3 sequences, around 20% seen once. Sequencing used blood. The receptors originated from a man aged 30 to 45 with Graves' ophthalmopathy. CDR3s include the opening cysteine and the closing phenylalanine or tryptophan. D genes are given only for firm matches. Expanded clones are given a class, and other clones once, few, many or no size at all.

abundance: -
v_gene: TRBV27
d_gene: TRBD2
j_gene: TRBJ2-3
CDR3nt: TGTGCCAGCAGTCCCAGTGGAGCGGGAGGGCATGAAGATACGCAGTATTTT
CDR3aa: CASSPSGAGGHEDTQYF

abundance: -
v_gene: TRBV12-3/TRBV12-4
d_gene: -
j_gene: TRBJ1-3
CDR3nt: TGTGCCAGCAGTCCGGACGGACCCTTTACTGGAAACACCATATATTTT
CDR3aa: CASSPDGPFTGNTIYF

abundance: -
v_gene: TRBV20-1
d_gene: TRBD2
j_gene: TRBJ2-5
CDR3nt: TGCAGTAGTAGCGGGAGTGTCGGCCAAGAGACCCAGTACTTC
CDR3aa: CSSSGSVGQETQYF

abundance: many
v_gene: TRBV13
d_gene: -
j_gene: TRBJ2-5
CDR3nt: TGTGCCAGGGGGGCCCAGCGCGGCCAAGAGACCCAGTACTTC
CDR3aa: CARGAQRGQETQYF

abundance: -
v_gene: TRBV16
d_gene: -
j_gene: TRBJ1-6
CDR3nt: TGTGCCAGCAGCCCACTTGAGGGTTCACCCCTCCACTTT
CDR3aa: CASSPLEGSPLHF

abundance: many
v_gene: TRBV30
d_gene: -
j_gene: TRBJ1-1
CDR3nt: TGTGCCTGGAGTAATAATGGTGAAGCTTTCTTT
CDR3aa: CAWSNNGEAFF

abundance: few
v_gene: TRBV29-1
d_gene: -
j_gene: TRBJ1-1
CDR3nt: TGCAGCGTTGAAGAGGGTGGGGCAAGTGCTTTCTTT
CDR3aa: CSVEEGGASAFF

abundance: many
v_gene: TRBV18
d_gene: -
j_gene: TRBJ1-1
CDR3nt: TGTGCCAGCTCACCACCGTCGAATCTCAACACTGAAGCTTTCTTT
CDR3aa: CASSPPSNLNTEAFF

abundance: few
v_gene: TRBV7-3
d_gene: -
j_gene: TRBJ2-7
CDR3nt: TGTGCCAGCAGCTCCACAGGGTACGACGAGCAGTACTTC
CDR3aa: CASSSTGYDEQYF

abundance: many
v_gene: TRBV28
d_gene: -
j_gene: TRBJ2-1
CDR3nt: TGTGCCAGCAGCCTCGGAGGGGTTTTATACAATGAGCAGTTCTTC
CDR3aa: CASSLGGVLYNEQFF

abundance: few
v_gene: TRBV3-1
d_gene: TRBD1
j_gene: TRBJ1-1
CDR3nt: TGTGCCAGCAGCTATTACAAGGGCGGGACAGGCTACATGAACACTGAAGCTTTCTTT
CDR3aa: CASSYYKGGTGYMNTEAFF

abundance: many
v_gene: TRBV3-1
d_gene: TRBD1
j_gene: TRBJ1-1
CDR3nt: TGTGCCAGCAGCCAGTGGGACAGGGGGATGACTGAAGCTTTCTTT
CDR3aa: CASSQWDRGMTEAFF

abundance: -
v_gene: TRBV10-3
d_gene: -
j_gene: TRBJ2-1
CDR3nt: TGTGCCATCAAAGACGGGGCCAATGAGCAGTTCTTC
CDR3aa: CAIKDGANEQFF

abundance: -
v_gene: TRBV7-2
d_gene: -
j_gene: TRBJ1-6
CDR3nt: TGTGCCAGCAGAACGCGACAATATAATTCACCCCTCCACTTT
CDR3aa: CASRTRQYNSPLHF

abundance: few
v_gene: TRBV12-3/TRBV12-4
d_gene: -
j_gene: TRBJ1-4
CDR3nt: TGTGCCAGCAGTTTAGTAAGAGGGGCTGGGGAAAAACTGTTTTTT
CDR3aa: CASSLVRGAGEKLFF

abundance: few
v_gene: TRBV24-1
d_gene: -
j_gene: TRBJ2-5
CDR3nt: TGTGCCACCAGTGATCCTCCTCAATTTGGGACGGAGACCCAGTACTTC
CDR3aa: CATSDPPQFGTETQYF

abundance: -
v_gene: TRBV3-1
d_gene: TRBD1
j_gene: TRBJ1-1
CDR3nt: TGTGCCAGCAGCCAATCGGACAGGGGAACTGAAGCTTTCTTT
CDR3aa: CASSQSDRGTEAFF

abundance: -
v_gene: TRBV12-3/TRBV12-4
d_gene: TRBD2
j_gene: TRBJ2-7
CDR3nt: TGTGCCAGCAGTTTGCGGACTAGCGGGGCGTTAGGGTACGAGCAGTACTTC
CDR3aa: CASSLRTSGALGYEQYF

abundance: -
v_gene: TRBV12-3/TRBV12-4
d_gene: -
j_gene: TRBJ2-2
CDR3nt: TGTGCCAGCAGTTTATGGGACGTCGGACGTAGCACCGGGGAGCTGTTTTTT
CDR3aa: CASSLWDVGRSTGELFF

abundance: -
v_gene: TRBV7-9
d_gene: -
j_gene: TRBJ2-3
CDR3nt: TGTGCTAGCAGCTTTACTCACACAGATACGCAGTATTTT
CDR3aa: CASSFTHTDTQYF

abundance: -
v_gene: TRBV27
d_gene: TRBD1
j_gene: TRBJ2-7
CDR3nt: TGTGTCAGCAGAAGACAGGGGACCCCCTACGAGCAGTACTTC
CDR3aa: CVSRRQGTPYEQYF

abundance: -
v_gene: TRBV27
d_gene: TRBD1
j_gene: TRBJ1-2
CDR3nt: TGTGCCAGCGGATCAGGGACAGGGTATGGCTACACCTTC
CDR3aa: CASGSGTGYGYTF

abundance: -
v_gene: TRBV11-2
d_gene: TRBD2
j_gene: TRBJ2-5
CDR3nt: TGTGCCAGCAGCTTACCCAGAGGACTAGTTTCAAAAAGGGGAGAGACCCAGTACTTC
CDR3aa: CASSLPRGLVSKRGETQYF

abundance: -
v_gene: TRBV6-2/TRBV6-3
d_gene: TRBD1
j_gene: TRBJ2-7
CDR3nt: TGTGCCACCCCTTTAACCGGGACAGGGATCTACGAGCAGTACTTC
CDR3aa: CATPLTGTGIYEQYF

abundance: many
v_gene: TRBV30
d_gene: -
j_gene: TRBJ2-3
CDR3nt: TGTGCCTGGAGTGTATGGGCGGCAGATACGCAGTATTTT
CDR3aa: CAWSVWAADTQYF

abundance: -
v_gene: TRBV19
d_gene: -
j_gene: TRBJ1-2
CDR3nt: TGTGCCAGTATCCCTTCTAGGGACGGCTCCTATGGCTACACCTTC
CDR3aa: CASIPSRDGSYGYTF

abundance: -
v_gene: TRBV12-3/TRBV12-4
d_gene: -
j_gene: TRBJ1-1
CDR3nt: TGTGCCAACAGTTTAGGGGGGGAAGCTTTCTTT
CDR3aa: CANSLGGEAFF

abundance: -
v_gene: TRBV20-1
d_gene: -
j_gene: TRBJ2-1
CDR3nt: TGCAGTGCTCACCGCGGCGGAAATTACGCCTACAATGAGCAGTTCTTC
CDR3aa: CSAHRGGNYAYNEQFF

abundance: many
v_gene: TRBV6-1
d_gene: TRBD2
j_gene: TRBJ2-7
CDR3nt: TGTGCCAGCAGATCCGGGACTAGCGGGATCTACGAGCAGTACTTC
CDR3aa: CASRSGTSGIYEQYF

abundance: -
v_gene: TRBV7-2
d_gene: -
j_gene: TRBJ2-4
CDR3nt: TGTGCCAGCAGCTCGACCGCCATGGGTCCCATTCAGTACTTC
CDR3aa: CASSSTAMGPIQYF

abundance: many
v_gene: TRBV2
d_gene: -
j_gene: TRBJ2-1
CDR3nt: TGTGCCAGCAGTGAATTTGGGACCTACAATGAGCAGTTCTTC
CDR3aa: CASSEFGTYNEQFF

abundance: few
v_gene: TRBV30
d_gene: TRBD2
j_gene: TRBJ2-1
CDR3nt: TGTGCCTGGAAGTCGGGACTAGCGGTTTCGAATGAGCAGTTCTTC
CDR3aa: CAWKSGLAVSNEQFF

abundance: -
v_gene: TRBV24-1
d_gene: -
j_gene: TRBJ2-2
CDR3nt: TGTGCCACCAGTGATTTGCCTTCAGGGTGCACCGGGGAGCTGTTTTTT
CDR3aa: CATSDLPSGCTGELFF

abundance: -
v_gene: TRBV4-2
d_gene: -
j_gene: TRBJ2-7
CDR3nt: TGTGCCAGCAGCCAAGATTGGGGTGACAGCTACGAGCAGTACTTC
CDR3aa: CASSQDWGDSYEQYF

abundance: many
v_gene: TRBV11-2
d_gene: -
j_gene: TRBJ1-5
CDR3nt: TGTGCCAGCAGCTTATCACAGGGTAGCAATCAGCCCCAGCATTTT
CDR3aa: CASSLSQGSNQPQHF